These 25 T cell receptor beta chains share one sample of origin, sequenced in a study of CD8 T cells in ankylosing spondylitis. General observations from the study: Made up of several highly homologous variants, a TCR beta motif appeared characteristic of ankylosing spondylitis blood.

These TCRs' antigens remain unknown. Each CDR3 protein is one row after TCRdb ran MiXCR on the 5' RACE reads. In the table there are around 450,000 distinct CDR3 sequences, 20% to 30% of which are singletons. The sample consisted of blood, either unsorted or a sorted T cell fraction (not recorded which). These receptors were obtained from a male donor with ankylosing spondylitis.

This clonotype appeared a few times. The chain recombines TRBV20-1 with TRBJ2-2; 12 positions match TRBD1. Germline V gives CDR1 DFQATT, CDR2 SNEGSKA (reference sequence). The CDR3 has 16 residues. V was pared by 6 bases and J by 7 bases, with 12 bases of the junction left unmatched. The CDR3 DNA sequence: TGCAGTGCGCCAATAGTGGGGACAGGGGGCTTCGGGGAGCTGTTTTTT. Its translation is CSAPIVGTGGFGELFF.

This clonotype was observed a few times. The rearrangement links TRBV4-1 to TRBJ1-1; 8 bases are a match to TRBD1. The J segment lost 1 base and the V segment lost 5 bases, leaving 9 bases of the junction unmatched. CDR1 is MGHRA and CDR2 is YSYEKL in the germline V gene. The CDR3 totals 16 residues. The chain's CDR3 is CASSIRQGIQNTEAFF. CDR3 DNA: TGCGCCAGCAGCATCCGACAGGGGATTCAGAACACTGAAGCTTTCTTT.

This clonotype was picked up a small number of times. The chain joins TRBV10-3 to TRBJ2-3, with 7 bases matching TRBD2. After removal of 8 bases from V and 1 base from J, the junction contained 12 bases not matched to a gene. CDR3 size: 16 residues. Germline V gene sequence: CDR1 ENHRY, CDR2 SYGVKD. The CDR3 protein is CAIGSLAARGTDTQYF. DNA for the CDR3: TGTGCCATCGGCTCCCTAGCGGCGCGCGGCACAGATACGCAGTATTTT.

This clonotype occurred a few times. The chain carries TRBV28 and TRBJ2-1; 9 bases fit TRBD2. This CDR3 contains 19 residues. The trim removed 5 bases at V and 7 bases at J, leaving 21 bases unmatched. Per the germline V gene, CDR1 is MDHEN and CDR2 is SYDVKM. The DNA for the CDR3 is TGTGCCAGCAGTCCCTTCACCCCATTCGGCGGGAGGGCCTTGAATGAGCAGTTCTTC. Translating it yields CASSPFTPFGGRALNEQFF.

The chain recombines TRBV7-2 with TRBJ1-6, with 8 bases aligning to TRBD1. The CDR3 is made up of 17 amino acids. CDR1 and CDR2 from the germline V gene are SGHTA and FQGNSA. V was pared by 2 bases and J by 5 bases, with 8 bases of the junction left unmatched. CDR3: CASSLKGRGRDNSPLHF. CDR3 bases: TGTGCCAGCAGCTTAAAGGGCAGGGGGCGCGATAATTCACCCCTCCACTTT.

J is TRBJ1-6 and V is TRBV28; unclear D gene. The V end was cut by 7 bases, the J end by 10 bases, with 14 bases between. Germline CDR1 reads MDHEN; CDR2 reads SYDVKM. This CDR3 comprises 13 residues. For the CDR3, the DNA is TGTGCCAGCACCTCAGAGGGTAGATCACCCCTCCACTTT. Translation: CASTSEGRSPLHF.

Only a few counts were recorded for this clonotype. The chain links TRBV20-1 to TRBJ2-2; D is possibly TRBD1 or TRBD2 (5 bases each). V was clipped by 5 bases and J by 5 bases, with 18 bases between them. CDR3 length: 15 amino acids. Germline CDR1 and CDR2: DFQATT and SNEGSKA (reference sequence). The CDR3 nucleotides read TGCAGTGCTTCTCTGCCGGGACGAACGACCGGGGAGCTGTTTTTT. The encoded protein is CSASLPGRTTGELFF.

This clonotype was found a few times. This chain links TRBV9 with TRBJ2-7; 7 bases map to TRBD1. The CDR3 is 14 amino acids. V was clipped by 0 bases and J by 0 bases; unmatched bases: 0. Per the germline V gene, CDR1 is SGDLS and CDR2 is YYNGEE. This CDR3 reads CASSVGDSSYEQYF. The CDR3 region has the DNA TGTGCCAGCAGCGTAGGGGACAGCTCCTACGAGCAGTACTTC.

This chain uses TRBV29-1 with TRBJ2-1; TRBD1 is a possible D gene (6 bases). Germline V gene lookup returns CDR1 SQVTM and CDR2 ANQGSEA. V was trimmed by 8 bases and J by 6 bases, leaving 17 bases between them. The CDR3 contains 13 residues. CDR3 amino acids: CSFRTEAFNEQFF. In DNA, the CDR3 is TGCAGCTTCCGGACAGAAGCCTTCAATGAGCAGTTCTTC.

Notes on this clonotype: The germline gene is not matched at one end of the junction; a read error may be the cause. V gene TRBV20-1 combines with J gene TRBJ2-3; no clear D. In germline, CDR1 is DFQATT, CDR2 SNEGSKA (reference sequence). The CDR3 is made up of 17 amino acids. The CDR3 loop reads CCARAVGRAGGTDTQYF. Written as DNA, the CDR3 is TGCTGTGCTAGAGCCGTAGGACGGGCCGGTGGCACAGATACGCAGTATTTT.

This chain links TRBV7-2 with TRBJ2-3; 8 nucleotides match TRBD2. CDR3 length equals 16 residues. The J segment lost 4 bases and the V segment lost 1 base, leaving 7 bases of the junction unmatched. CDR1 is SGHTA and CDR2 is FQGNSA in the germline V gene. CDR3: CASSLVGREAADTQYF. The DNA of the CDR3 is TGTGCCAGCAGCTTAGTGGGGCGGGAGGCCGCAGATACGCAGTATTTT.

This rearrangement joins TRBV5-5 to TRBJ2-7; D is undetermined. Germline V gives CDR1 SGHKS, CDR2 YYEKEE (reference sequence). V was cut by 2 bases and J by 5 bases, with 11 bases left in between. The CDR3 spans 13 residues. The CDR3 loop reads CASSFQLWDEQYV. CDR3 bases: TGTGCCAGCAGCTTCCAACTATGGGACGAGCAGTACGTC.

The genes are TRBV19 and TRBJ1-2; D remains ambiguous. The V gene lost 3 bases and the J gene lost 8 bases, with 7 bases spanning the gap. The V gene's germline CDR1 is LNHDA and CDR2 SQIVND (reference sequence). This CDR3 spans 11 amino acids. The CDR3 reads CASSMGEGYTF. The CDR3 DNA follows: TGTGCCAGTAGTATGGGTGAAGGCTACACCTTC.

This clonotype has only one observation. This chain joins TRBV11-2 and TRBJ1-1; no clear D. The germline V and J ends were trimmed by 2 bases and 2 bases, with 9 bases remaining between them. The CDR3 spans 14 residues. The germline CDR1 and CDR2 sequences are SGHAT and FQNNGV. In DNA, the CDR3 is TGTGCCAGCAGCTTAAACCTAGACAACACTGAAGCTTTCTTT. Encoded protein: CASSLNLDNTEAFF.

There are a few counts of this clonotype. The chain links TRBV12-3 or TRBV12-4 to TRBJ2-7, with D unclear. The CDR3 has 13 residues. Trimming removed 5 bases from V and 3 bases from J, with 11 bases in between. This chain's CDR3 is CASSNPPYYEQYF. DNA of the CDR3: TGTGCCAGCAGTAATCCTCCTTACTACGAGCAGTACTTC.

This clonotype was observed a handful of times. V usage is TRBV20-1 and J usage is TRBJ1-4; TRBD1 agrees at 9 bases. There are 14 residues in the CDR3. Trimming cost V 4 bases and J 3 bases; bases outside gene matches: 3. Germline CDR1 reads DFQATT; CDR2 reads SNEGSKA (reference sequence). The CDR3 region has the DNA TGCAGTGCTAAGCGGGACAGGGCTAATGAAAAACTGTTTTTT. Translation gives CSAKRDRANEKLFF.

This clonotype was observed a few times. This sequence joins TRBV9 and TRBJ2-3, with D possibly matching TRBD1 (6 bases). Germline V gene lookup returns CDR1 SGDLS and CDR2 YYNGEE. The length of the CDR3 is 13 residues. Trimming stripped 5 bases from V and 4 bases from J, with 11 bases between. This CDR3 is CASRGASPDTQYF. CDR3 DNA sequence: TGTGCCAGCAGGGGGGCTAGCCCAGATACGCAGTATTTT.

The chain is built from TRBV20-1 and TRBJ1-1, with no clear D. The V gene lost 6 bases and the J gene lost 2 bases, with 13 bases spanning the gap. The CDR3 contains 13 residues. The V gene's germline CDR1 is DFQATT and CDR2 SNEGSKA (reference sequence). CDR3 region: CSARPGFNTEAFF. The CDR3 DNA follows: TGCAGTGCCCGTCCCGGATTCAACACTGAAGCTTTCTTT.

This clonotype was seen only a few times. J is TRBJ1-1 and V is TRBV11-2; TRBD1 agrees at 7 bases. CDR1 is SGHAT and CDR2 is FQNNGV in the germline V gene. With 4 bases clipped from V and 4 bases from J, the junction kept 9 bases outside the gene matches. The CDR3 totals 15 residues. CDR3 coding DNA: TGTGCCAGCAGCTACAGACAGGGTATGGGCACTGAAGCTTTCTTT. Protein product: CASSYRQGMGTEAFF.

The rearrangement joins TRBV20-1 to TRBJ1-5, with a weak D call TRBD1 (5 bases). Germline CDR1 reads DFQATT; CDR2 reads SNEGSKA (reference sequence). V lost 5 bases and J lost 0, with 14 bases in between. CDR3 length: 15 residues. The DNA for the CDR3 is TGCAGTGCTTTTAAAGGGGAATTTAGCAATCAGCCCCAGCATTTT. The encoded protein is CSAFKGEFSNQPQHF.

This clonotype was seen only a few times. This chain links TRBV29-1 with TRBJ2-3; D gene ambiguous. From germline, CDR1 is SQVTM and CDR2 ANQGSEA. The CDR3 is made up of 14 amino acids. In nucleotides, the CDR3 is TGCCTTGTCTCGATACCCTATCTCACAGATACGCAGTATTTT. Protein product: CLVSIPYLTDTQYF.

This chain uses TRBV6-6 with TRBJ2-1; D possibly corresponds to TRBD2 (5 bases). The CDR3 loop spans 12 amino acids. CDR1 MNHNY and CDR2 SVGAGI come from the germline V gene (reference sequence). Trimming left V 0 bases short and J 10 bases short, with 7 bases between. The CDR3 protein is CASSYSGGEQFF. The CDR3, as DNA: TGTGCCAGCAGTTACTCTGGAGGCGAGCAGTTCTTC.

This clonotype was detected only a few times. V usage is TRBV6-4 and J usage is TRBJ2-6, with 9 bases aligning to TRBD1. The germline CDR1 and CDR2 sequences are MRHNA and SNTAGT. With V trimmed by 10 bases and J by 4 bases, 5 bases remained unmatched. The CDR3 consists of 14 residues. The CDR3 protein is CATPDRGGANVLTF. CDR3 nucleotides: TGTGCCACCCCAGACAGGGGGGGGGCCAACGTCCTGACTTTC.

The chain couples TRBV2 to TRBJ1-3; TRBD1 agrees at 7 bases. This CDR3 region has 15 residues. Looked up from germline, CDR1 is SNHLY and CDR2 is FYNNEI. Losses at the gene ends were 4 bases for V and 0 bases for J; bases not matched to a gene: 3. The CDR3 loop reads CASSATGDSGNTIYF. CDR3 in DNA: TGTGCCAGCAGTGCAACAGGGGACTCTGGAAACACCATATATTTT.

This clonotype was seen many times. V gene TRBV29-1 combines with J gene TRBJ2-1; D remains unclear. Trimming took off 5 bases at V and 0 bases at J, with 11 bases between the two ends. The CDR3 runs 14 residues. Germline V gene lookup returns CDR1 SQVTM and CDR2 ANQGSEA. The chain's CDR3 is CSVSGSSSYNEQFF. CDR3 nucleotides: TGCAGCGTTTCCGGGTCAAGCTCCTACAATGAGCAGTTCTTC.